The rows below give T cell receptor beta chains drawn from one sample of a study of T-cell reconstitution after alpha-beta-depleted transplantation in children. TCRdb fed the PCR reads into MiXCR, producing one record per CDR3 protein. In the table there are about 540,000 distinct CDR3 sequences, roughly 18% of which are singletons. The source material was PBMCs from the stem cell graft donor, sampled from the stem cell graft. All receptors derive from a human donor who donated a stem cell graft to a child with acute lymphoblastic leukemia. Each CDR3 is given with its conserved first and last residue. A D gene is named only where the DNA matches it firmly. Size is stated for part of the rows, as once, few or many counts, or as a class when the clone is expanded.

TRBJ2-4,few,.,TRBV5-1,CASRDLPSKNIQYF,TGCGCCAGCAGGGACCTACCCTCAAAAAACATTCAGTACTTC
TRBJ1-1,.,.,TRBV5-6,CASSLEGGAGLEAFF,TGTGCCAGCAGCTTGGAGGGGGGGGCAGGGTTGGAAGCTTTCTTT
TRBJ1-5,.,.,TRBV12-3/TRBV12-4,CASSDKSASNQPQHF,TGTGCCAGCAGTGATAAGTCTGCTAGCAATCAGCCCCAGCATTTT
TRBJ2-7,.,.,TRBV11-2,CASSFNSGAPEQYF,TGTGCCAGCAGCTTTAACTCCGGAGCGCCCGAGCAGTACTTC
TRBJ2-1,.,.,TRBV20-1,CSAWQENNNEQFF,TGCAGTGCGTGGCAGGAAAATAACAATGAGCAGTTCTTC
TRBJ1-2,.,.,TRBV29-1,CSVEETYGYTF,TGCAGCGTTGAGGAGACCTATGGCTACACCTTC
TRBJ2-5,.,.,TRBV27,CASWGGLQETQYF,TGTGCCAGCTGGGGGGGGCTACAAGAGACCCAGTACTTC
TRBJ1-2,.,.,TRBV12-3/TRBV12-4,CASSLYGSMRGYTF,TGTGCCAGCAGTTTATATGGCAGCATGCGGGGCTACACCTTC
TRBJ2-7,.,.,TRBV9,CASSGQVTYEQYF,TGTGCCAGCAGCGGACAGGTGACCTACGAGCAGTACTTC
TRBJ1-5,few,TRBD1,TRBV29-1,CSVEDREGSNQPQHF,TGCAGCGTTGAGGACAGGGAGGGTAGCAATCAGCCCCAGCATTTT
TRBJ2-7,few,.,TRBV14,CASSLVPGQHEQYF,TGTGCCAGCAGCCTCGTCCCGGGACAACACGAGCAGTACTTC
TRBJ2-1,.,.,TRBV19,CASSNPGRNNEQFF,TGTGCCAGTAGTAACCCCGGACGAAACAATGAGCAGTTCTTC
TRBJ2-1,few,.,TRBV7-9,CASSLWSGPYNEQFF,TGTGCCAGCAGCCTGTGGAGCGGGCCCTACAATGAGCAGTTCTTC
TRBJ2-3,few,.,TRBV29-1,CSVAGPFTDTQYF,TGCAGCGTTGCGGGACCATTCACAGATACGCAGTATTTT
TRBJ2-7,few,TRBD1,TRBV5-1,CASSIDRGLEQYF,TGCGCCAGCAGCATAGACAGGGGGCTCGAGCAGTACTTC
TRBJ2-2,.,.,TRBV5-6,CASSSRGQGSLPHTGELFF,TGTGCCAGCAGTAGCCGCGGCCAGGGGTCTTTACCGCACACCGGGGAGCTGTTTTTT
TRBJ2-5,few,.,TRBV7-6,CASSLRLPPTQYF,TGTGCCAGCAGCTTACGACTCCCCCCGACCCAGTACTTC
TRBJ1-2,few,.,TRBV5-1,CASSLADAGYTF,TGCGCCAGCAGCTTGGCCGACGCTGGCTACACCTTC
TRBJ2-7,.,TRBD2,TRBV20-1,CSAPSGRSYEQYF,TGCAGTGCGCCTAGCGGGAGGTCCTACGAGCAGTACTTC
TRBJ2-7,.,.,TRBV27,CASSWSPSYEQYF,TGTGCCAGCAGTTGGTCTCCTAGCTACGAGCAGTACTTC
TRBJ2-7,once,.,TRBV5-6,CASSSTPDGGAYEQYF,TGTGCCAGCAGTTCAACTCCGGACGGAGGGGCCTACGAGCAGTACTTC
TRBJ2-1,.,.,TRBV15,CATSRGQNPYNEQFF,TGTGCCACCAGCAGAGGACAGAACCCTTACAATGAGCAGTTCTTC
TRBJ2-1,.,.,TRBV12-3/TRBV12-4,CASRRPGHSYNEQFF,TGTGCCAGCAGGAGGCCGGGACACTCGTACAATGAGCAGTTCTTC
TRBJ1-1,few,.,TRBV5-1,CASSFFWALNTEAFF,TGCGCCAGCAGCTTTTTTTGGGCTTTGAACACTGAAGCTTTCTTT
TRBJ1-2,.,TRBD1,TRBV10-2,CASGDSLPTF,TGCGCCAGCGGGGACAGCCTCCCCACCTTC
TRBJ2-7,.,TRBD1,TRBV12-3/TRBV12-4,CASRSGQSSEQYF,TGTGCCAGCCGTTCGGGACAGTCAAGCGAGCAGTACTTC
TRBJ2-6,few,.,TRBV6-1,CASSEVAVSGANVLTF,TGTGCCAGCAGTGAAGTGGCAGTCTCTGGGGCCAACGTCCTGACTTTC
TRBJ1-1,few,.,TRBV20-1,CSAPYYHRTENTEAFF,TGCAGTGCTCCTTACTATCACAGGACCGAGAACACTGAAGCTTTCTTT
TRBJ2-3,.,.,TRBV20-1,CSARSTSWDTQYF,TGCAGTGCTAGATCGACTAGTTGGGATACGCAGTATTTT